This entry lists 23 T cell receptor beta chains sequenced from one sample in a study of T cells in Graves' hyperthyroidism and ophthalmopathy. Amplified regions were TCR beta CDR3 sequences from RNA transcripts. RT-PCR in the first round (using the HTBI primer set) targeted the TCR CDR3. TCRdb called the multiplex PCR reads again in MiXCR, with one record for every CDR3 protein. The repertoire holds hundreds of thousands of distinct CDR3 sequences, with approximately 44% as singletons. The sequencing sample was made of peripheral blood or thyroid tissue (not recorded which). The receptors originated from a woman aged 18-29 years with Graves' hyperthyroidism.

The chain has TRBV12-3 or TRBV12-4 and TRBJ1-5; possible D gene TRBD1, 6 bases. Trimming removed 2 bases at V and 7 bases at J, with 12 bases between. This CDR3 comprises 14 residues. CDR3 sequence: CASSLMGARQPQHF. CDR3 nucleotides: TGTGCCAGCAGTTTAATGGGGGCTCGGCAGCCCCAGCATTTT.

The rearrangement joins TRBV15 to TRBJ1-1; no definite D call. Germline loops: CDR1 LNHNV, CDR2 YYDKDF (reference sequence). This CDR3 has 14 residues. V gave up 3 bases and J gave up 0 bases, with 8 bases separating them. This CDR3 reads CATSRSVMNTEAFF. CDR3 DNA sequence: TGTGCCACCAGCAGGAGCGTTATGAACACTGAAGCTTTCTTT.

This clonotype occurred a few times. V is TRBV5-1 and J is TRBJ1-2; D is ambiguous. CDR1 SGHRS and CDR2 YFSETQ come from the germline V gene. Deletions cut 1 base from V and 8 bases from J, with 12 bases between. This CDR3 is built from 13 residues. Here the CDR3 reads CASSLRDPGGYTF. The CDR3 DNA reads TGCGCCAGCAGCTTGCGGGATCCGGGGGGCTACACCTTC.

This clonotype has ten or more counts. V is TRBV7-8 and J is TRBJ2-2; 9 bases agree with TRBD1. The germline V gene has CDR1 SGHVS and CDR2 FQNEAQ. Germline trimming cut 5 bases from V and 7 bases from J; bases unmatched to any gene: 11. There are 16 residues in the CDR3. DNA for the CDR3: TGTGCCAGCAGCCTTGGACAGGGGTCTAGTGGCGGGGAGCTGTTTTTT. Translated: CASSLGQGSSGGELFF.

This clonotype was observed at least ten times. V usage is TRBV19 and J usage is TRBJ1-5; D is unresolved. CDR1 and CDR2 from the germline V gene are LNHDA and SQIVND (reference sequence). With 3 bases removed from V and 0 bases from J, the gap between germline ends came to 3 bases. The CDR3 is 13 residues long. The chain's CDR3 is CASSIASNQPQHF. CDR3 bases: TGTGCCAGTAGTATTGCTAGCAATCAGCCCCAGCATTTT.

This chain joins TRBV15 and TRBJ1-2, with D hard to call. Looked up from germline, CDR1 is LNHNV and CDR2 is YYDKDF (reference sequence). V lost 5 bases and J lost 12, with 10 bases in between. The CDR3 has 10 amino acids. DNA for the CDR3: TGTGCCACCAGCCGGGCTGGAAACACCTTC. This codes for CATSRAGNTF. Full variable domain (outside the CDR3, taken from reference TRBV15 and TRBJ1-2): DAMVIQNPRYQVTQFGKPVTLSCSQTLNHNVMYWYQQKSSQAPKLLFHYYDKDFNNEADTPDNFQSRRPNTSFCFLDIRSPGLGDTAMYLCATSRAGNTFGSGTRLTVV.

This clonotype was counted ten times or more. The rearrangement joins TRBV15 to TRBJ2-7; 8 bases line up with TRBD2. The germline V gene has CDR1 LNHNV and CDR2 YYDKDF (reference sequence). With 4 bases clipped from V and 0 bases from J, the junction kept 2 bases outside the gene matches. CDR3 size: 14 residues. As DNA, the CDR3 is TGTGCCACCAGCAAAAGCGGGAGCTCCTACGAGCAGTACTTC. Translating gives CATSKSGSSYEQYF.

As for this clonotype: Mismatch with germline at one junction end may stem from a read error. The gene calls are TRBV7-9 and TRBJ2-7, with 8 bases fitting TRBD2. Germline assignment: CDR1 SEHNR and CDR2 FQNEAQ (reference sequence). The CDR3 sequence is 13 residues long. CDR3 loop: CTSSHRGGFEQYF. The CDR3 DNA sequence: TGCACCAGCAGCCACCGCGGGGGGTTCGAGCAGTACTTC.

The rearrangement uses TRBV11-3 and TRBJ2-2; D gene ambiguous. Trimming took off 3 bases at V and 2 bases at J, with 10 bases between the two ends. This CDR3 is built from 15 residues. Per the germline V gene, CDR1 is SGHNT and CDR2 is YENEEA. The CDR3 sequence: CASSLPDLNTGELFF. CDR3 DNA: TGTGCCAGCAGCTTGCCGGACCTTAACACCGGGGAGCTGTTTTTT.

This clonotype was observed at least ten times. The rearrangement links TRBV7-2 to TRBJ2-7; D unresolved. The CDR3 has 16 residues. Between the trimmed V and J ends, which lost 1 base and 0 bases, there was a span of 13 bases. Germline V gives CDR1 SGHTA, CDR2 FQGNSA. CDR3: CASSLVLQRSSYEQYF. Here the CDR3 DNA reads TGTGCCAGCAGCTTAGTCCTCCAGCGTTCCTCCTACGAGCAGTACTTC.

The chain is built from TRBV19 and TRBJ2-7, with 7 bases lining up with TRBD2. Germline V CDR1 and CDR2: LNHDA, SQIVND (reference sequence). This CDR3 spans 15 amino acids. V dropped 9 bases and J dropped 0; count of bases not matched to a gene: 11. CDR3 nucleotides: TGTGCCAGCAGTTACTCGGGAGGTGCCTCCTACGAGCAGTACTTC. This codes for CASSYSGGASYEQYF.

This clonotype was detected ten times or more. The J gene is TRBJ1-4, the V gene TRBV10-3; D possibly corresponds to TRBD1 (5 bases). This CDR3 spans 14 amino acids. V was shortened by 2 bases and J by 8 bases, with 12 bases between the two germline ends. The germline gives CDR1 ENHRY, CDR2 SYGVKD. CDR3 DNA: TGTGCCATCAGTGAGGGGCAGGGACTCGAAAAACTGTTTTTT. It yields the protein CAISEGQGLEKLFF.

This clonotype was picked up many times. The chain is built from TRBV24-1 and TRBJ2-7, with D perhaps matching TRBD2 (6 bases). This CDR3 contains 13 residues. V was clipped by 5 bases and J by 7 bases, with 14 bases between them. Germline-derived CDR1 and CDR2 are KGHDR and SFDVKD. DNA of the CDR3: TGTGCCACCAGTGGCCCGGGACTTGGGGAGCAGTACTTC. It specifies CATSGPGLGEQYF.

The rearrangement joins TRBV7-9 to TRBJ2-7; D gene unclear. This CDR3 region has 14 residues. The V and J ends lost 4 bases and 2 bases respectively, with 12 bases between them. Germline lookup yields CDR1 SEHNR and CDR2 FQNEAQ (reference sequence). The chain's CDR3 is CASSYARITYEQYF. CDR3 DNA sequence: TGTGCCAGCAGCTATGCACGGATTACCTACGAGCAGTACTTC.

This rearrangement joins TRBV10-3 to TRBJ1-4; 9 bases fit TRBD1. The CDR3 is 15 residues long. The V segment lost 4 bases and the J segment 6 bases; nucleotides outside the gene matches: 6. Germline CDR1 is ENHRY and CDR2 is SYGVKD. The CDR3 region is CAISAPGTGHEKLFF. The CDR3 nucleotides are TGTGCCATCAGTGCGCCCGGGACAGGGCATGAAAAACTGTTTTTT.

This clonotype was picked up many times. V usage is TRBV25-1 and J usage is TRBJ2-2, with D perhaps TRBD1 (7 bases). Trimming left V 3 bases short and J 4 bases short, with 9 bases between. Germline CDR1 MGHDK, CDR2 SYGVNS. This CDR3 is built from 14 residues. The CDR3 DNA reads TGTGCCAGCAGTGATCAGGGGGGCACCGGGGAGCTGTTTTTT. Protein product: CASSDQGGTGELFF.

The rearrangement links TRBV7-9 to TRBJ2-7; TRBD2 aligns across 14 bases. Germline loops: CDR1 SEHNR, CDR2 FQNEAQ (reference sequence). The J segment lost 4 bases and the V segment lost 5 bases, leaving 10 bases of the junction unmatched. CDR3 length equals 17 residues. The CDR3 reads CASSIGTSGRHIYEQYF. In nucleotides, the CDR3 is TGTGCCAGCAGCATCGGGACTAGCGGGAGACATATTTACGAGCAGTACTTC.

The chain combines TRBV9 with TRBJ1-2, with D tentatively TRBD1 (6 bases). This CDR3 contains 13 residues. The V gene lost 5 bases and the J gene lost 6 bases, with 14 bases spanning the gap. Germline CDR1 SGDLS, CDR2 YYNGEE. The CDR3 here is CASSGGEGDGYTF. As DNA, the CDR3 is TGTGCCAGCAGTGGGGGCGAGGGAGATGGCTACACCTTC.

The chain is built from TRBV15 and TRBJ2-7; D call uncertain. The V end lost 0 bases, the J end lost 7 bases, and 13 bases lay between the germline ends. CDR3 length equals 14 residues. Germline-derived CDR1 and CDR2 are LNHNV and YYDKDF (reference sequence). CDR3 protein: CATSRDDEYNEQYF. In DNA, the CDR3 is TGTGCCACCAGCAGAGATGACGAATACAATGAGCAGTACTTC.

This chain links TRBV19 with TRBJ2-5, with 10 bases fitting TRBD2. The CDR3 consists of 16 residues. The germline V gene encodes CDR1 LNHDA and CDR2 SQIVND (reference sequence). V lost 7 bases and J lost 4; bases outside the gene matches: 12. CDR3 sequence: CASTDGSSGSGETQYF. In DNA form, the CDR3 reads TGTGCCAGTACCGATGGGTCTAGCGGGAGTGGAGAGACCCAGTACTTC. The full variable domain, completed using reference TRBV19 and TRBJ2-5, is DGGITQSPKYLFRKEGQNVTLSCEQNLNHDAMYWYRQDPGQGLRLIYYSQIVNDFQKGDIAEGYSVSREKKESFPLTVTSAQKNPTAFYLCASTDGSSGSGETQYFGPGTRLLVL.

The chain carries TRBV7-8 and TRBJ1-1, with D tentatively TRBD1 (5 bases). The CDR3 has 15 amino acids. Trimming removed 6 bases at V and 1 base at J, with 15 bases between. Germline CDR1 SGHVS, CDR2 FQNEAQ. The CDR3 DNA sequence: TGTGCCAGCAGGGGAGGGGCCCTACCGAACACTGAAGCTTTCTTT. Translating gives CASRGGALPNTEAFF.

The chain is built from TRBV19 and TRBJ2-2, with no clear D. From germline, CDR1 is LNHDA and CDR2 SQIVND (reference sequence). This CDR3 region has 15 residues. Trimming left V 3 bases short and J 0 bases short, with 8 bases between. The CDR3 region has the DNA TGTGCCAGTAGTATCCGACTCGCGAACACCGGGGAGCTGTTTTTT. Amino acid sequence: CASSIRLANTGELFF.

The rearrangement uses TRBV5-1 and TRBJ2-7; D possibly corresponds to TRBD1 (6 bases). V was pared by 0 bases and J by 1 base, with 14 bases between. The CDR3 has 16 residues. Per the germline V gene, CDR1 is SGHRS and CDR2 is YFSETQ. The CDR3 spells CASSLVPPGQSYEQYF. As DNA, the CDR3 is TGCGCCAGCAGCTTGGTCCCACCGGGACAATCCTACGAGCAGTACTTC.